These 32 T cell receptor beta chains were sequenced from one sample in a study of T cells in Graves' hyperthyroidism and ophthalmopathy. What was amplified from RNA transcripts were TCR beta CDR3 regions. During a first-round RT-PCR of the TCR CDR3, the HTBI primer set was used. MiXCR, applied by TCRdb to the multiplex PCR reads, yields one record per CDR3 protein. The table records about 600,000 distinct CDR3 sequences, more than 13% of them present only once. Sequences were obtained from blood. All receptors come from a young woman with Graves' ophthalmopathy.

V usage is TRBV4-2 and J usage is TRBJ2-2; no firm D call. CDR1 and CDR2 (germline): LGHNA, YNFKEQ. Trimming shortened V by 1 base and J by 0 bases, and 6 bases separated the two germline ends. The CDR3 is made up of 15 amino acids. The chain's CDR3 is CASSQVGPNTGELFF. As DNA, the CDR3 is TGTGCCAGCAGCCAAGTAGGGCCGAACACCGGGGAGCTGTTTTTT.

This clonotype was seen repeatedly, ten times or more. The chain employs TRBV12-3 or TRBV12-4 and TRBJ1-1; D unclear. The CDR3 loop spans 15 amino acids. The V gene lost 4 bases and the J gene lost 4 bases, with 16 bases spanning the gap. CDR3: CASSSSPVGSTEAFF. The DNA for the CDR3 is TGTGCCAGCAGTTCCAGTCCCGTCGGTAGCACTGAAGCTTTCTTT.

The rearrangement joins TRBV12-3 or TRBV12-4 to TRBJ1-2; 7 nucleotides match TRBD1. The CDR3 runs 15 residues. V gave up 5 bases and J gave up 8 bases; unmatched junction bases: 14. The CDR3 here is CASSPSQGWGLGYTF. The CDR3 DNA reads TGTGCCAGCAGTCCTTCACAGGGGTGGGGGCTAGGCTACACCTTC.

This clonotype turned up a few times. The chain has TRBV20-1 and TRBJ1-4; TRBD1 is a possible D gene (5 bases). CDR3 length: 12 residues. Trimming shortened V by 7 bases and J by 7 bases, and 13 bases separated the two germline ends. Germline CDR1 reads DFQATT; CDR2 reads SNEGSKA (reference sequence). The chain's CDR3 is CSVSQGGEKLFF. The DNA of the CDR3 is TGCAGTGTATCCCAGGGAGGTGAAAAACTGTTTTTT.

At least ten counts were recorded for this clonotype. The chain employs TRBV18 and TRBJ2-1; D remains unclear. The CDR3 consists of 15 residues. Germline assignment: CDR1 KGHSH and CDR2 LQKENI. The V gene lost 2 bases and the J gene lost 1 base, with 9 bases spanning the gap. The CDR3 region is CASSPNTGSYNEQFF. The CDR3 DNA follows: TGTGCCAGCTCACCAAATACCGGGTCCTACAATGAGCAGTTCTTC.

Note on this clonotype: This may come from a read error, since a much larger clone is one base off. The CDR3 DNA is TGTGCCAGCAGCCCAAGCGGGAGTGGTACAGGTACGCAGTATTTT. It is translated as CASSPSGSGTGTQYF. V and J are TRBV7-3 and TRBJ2-3; 8 positions agree with TRBD2. The CDR3 spans 15 residues. Germline V gene data show CDR1 as SGHTA and CDR2 as FQGTGA.

Many counts were recorded for this clonotype. CDR3 coding DNA: TGTGCCAGCAAAGCAAGACAGGGGGGGAACACTGAAGCTTTCTTT. Residues: CASKARQGGNTEAFF. V usage is TRBV2 and J usage is TRBJ1-1; 9 nucleotides match TRBD1. The CDR3 contains 15 residues. With 7 bases clipped from V and 1 base from J, the junction kept 7 bases outside the gene matches. Germline V gene data show CDR1 as SNHLY and CDR2 as FYNNEI.

This clonotype was observed at least ten times. The gene calls are TRBV5-1 and TRBJ2-7, with D possibly TRBD2 on 5 matching bases. The germline V gene has CDR1 SGHRS and CDR2 YFSETQ. V was clipped by 4 bases and J by 2 bases, with 19 bases between them. The CDR3 runs to 16 residues. CDR3 bases: TGCGCCAGCAGCCAACTAAGCGGTCGAAGCGCCTACGAGCAGTACTTC. Protein product: CASSQLSGRSAYEQYF. Full variable domain (remainder filled in from reference TRBV5-1 and TRBJ2-7): KAGVTQTPRYLIKTRGQQVTLSCSPISGHRSVSWYQQTPGQGLQFLFEYFSETQRNKGNFPGRFSGRQFSNSRSEMNVSTLELGDSALYLCASSQLSGRSAYEQYFGPGTRLTVT.

Comment on this clonotype: Being one base from a much bigger clone, this may be a read error. The chain has TRBV27 and TRBJ1-1; the D is unclear. The CDR3 has 14 amino acids. V lost 3 bases and J lost 3, with 11 bases in between. Germline assignment: CDR1 MNHEY and CDR2 SMNVEV (reference sequence). The CDR3 DNA follows: TGTGCCAGCAGTTTCATCAGTGGGGACACTGAAGCTTTCTTT. The encoded protein is CASSFISGDTEAFF.

The table lists this clonotype with many counts. The V call is TRBV20-1, the J call TRBJ2-1, with 11 positions matching TRBD2. CDR3 length: 18 residues. The ends lost 0 bases at V and 0 bases at J; junction bases unmatched: 7. Germline CDR1 reads DFQATT; CDR2 reads SNEGSKA (reference sequence). In nucleotides, the CDR3 is TGCAGTGCTAGAGATGTACTAGCGGGAGTCAGCTCCTACAATGAGCAGTTCTTC. This sequence encodes CSARDVLAGVSSYNEQFF.

The chain links TRBV7-9 to TRBJ2-7; D is possibly TRBD2 (6 bases). Germline loops: CDR1 SEHNR, CDR2 FQNEAQ (reference sequence). The CDR3 is 15 residues long. Trimming cost V 2 bases and J 2 bases, with 13 bases left between them. The CDR3 is CASSLTRGPAYEQYF. The CDR3 DNA reads as TGTGCCAGCAGCTTAACGCGGGGTCCTGCCTACGAGCAGTACTTC.

This clonotype has at least ten counts. The chain combines TRBV12-3 or TRBV12-4 with TRBJ1-1; D not certain. The CDR3 is 15 amino acids. Trimming removed 6 bases from V and 1 base from J, with 15 bases in between. CDR3 nucleotides: TGTGCCAGCAGATACGGTGGGCGGGCGAACACTGAAGCTTTCTTT. Amino acid sequence: CASRYGGRANTEAFF.

Worth noting for this clonotype: A read error may account for a junction end that differs from germline. The rearrangement links TRBV7-9 to TRBJ2-2; TRBD2 aligns across 12 bases. The CDR3 loop spans 20 amino acids. The germline gives CDR1 SEHNR, CDR2 FQNEAQ (reference sequence). CDR3 protein: CASSERRASGRAEFTGEPFF. Here the CDR3 DNA reads TGTGCCAGCAGCGAAAGGCGGGCTAGCGGGAGGGCAGAGTTCACCGGGGAGCCGTTTTTT.

The J gene is TRBJ2-7, the V gene TRBV7-6, with D unresolved. The germline V gene encodes CDR1 SGHVS and CDR2 FNYEAQ. V gave up 0 bases and J gave up 4 bases, with 13 bases separating them. The CDR3 is 15 amino acids. CDR3 in DNA: TGTGCCAGCAGCTTAGCGGCGTCAGATGGGTACGAGCAGTACTTC. It translates to CASSLAASDGYEQYF. Full variable domain (missing parts from reference TRBV7-6 and TRBJ2-7): GAGVSQSPRYKVTKRGQDVALRCDPISGHVSLYWYRQALGQGPEFLTYFNYEAQQDKSGLPNDRFSAERPEGSISTLTIQRTEQRDSAMYRCASSLAASDGYEQYFGPGTRLTVT.

The V and J genes are TRBV18 and TRBJ2-7; D is ambiguous. V lost 8 bases and J lost 0, with 14 bases in between. The CDR3 spans 14 residues. CDR1 is KGHSH, CDR2 LQKENI, per germline. CDR3 bases: TGTGCCAGCCCCCCCCCTGGGGACTCCTACGAGCAGTACTTC. Translated: CASPPPGDSYEQYF.

This clonotype was seen a handful of times. Being one base from a much bigger clone, this may be a read error. The V call is TRBV12-5, the J call TRBJ2-5; no clear D gene. CDR1 is LGHNT, CDR2 FRNRAP, per germline. The CDR3 runs 13 residues. V lost 8 bases to trimming and J lost 2 bases, with 12 bases between them. The CDR3, as DNA: TGTGCTAGTCCCCCCGCTCCTCAAGAGACCCAGTACTTC. Encoded protein: CASPPAPQETQYF.

J is TRBJ1-5 and V is TRBV24-1; 7 bases map to TRBD1. The CDR3 is made up of 15 amino acids. V lost 4 bases, J lost 5 bases, and 7 bases stayed unmatched. Germline V gene sequence: CDR1 KGHDR, CDR2 SFDVKD. The CDR3 loop reads CATSDSDRDYQPQHF. CDR3 DNA sequence: TGTGCCACCAGTGACTCAGACAGGGATTATCAGCCCCAGCATTTT.

This clonotype showed up many times. V usage is TRBV29-1 and J usage is TRBJ2-5; D is uncertain. This CDR3 is 14 amino acids long. The germline V gene encodes CDR1 SQVTM and CDR2 ANQGSEA. V shed 6 bases and J shed 4 bases, with 18 bases lying between them. CDR3 region: CSVGQLIVGETQYF. The CDR3 DNA reads as TGCAGCGTGGGCCAGTTGATAGTTGGAGAGACCCAGTACTTC.

In this sample, this clonotype turned up many times. The chain couples TRBV3-1 to TRBJ1-2, with D possibly being TRBD1 (6 bases). Germline CDR1 is LGHDT and CDR2 is YNNKEL (reference sequence). The CDR3 is 15 residues long. The germline V and J ends were trimmed by 2 bases and 8 bases, with 18 bases remaining between them. CDR3: CASSQTPRGPWGYTF. CDR3 sequence (DNA): TGTGCCAGCAGCCAAACACCACGGGGGCCCTGGGGCTACACCTTC.

V gene TRBV4-2 combines with J gene TRBJ2-2, with 14 positions matching TRBD2. The V gene end was trimmed by 1 base and the J gene end by 6 bases; junction bases not matched to a gene: 7. Germline V CDR1 and CDR2: LGHNA, YNFKEQ. The CDR3 sequence is 18 residues long. For the CDR3, the DNA is TGTGCCAGCAGCCAAGCTCGACTAGCGGGAGGGCCGGCCGGGGAGCTGTTTTTT. Encoded protein: CASSQARLAGGPAGELFF.

This clonotype appeared many times. The rearrangement joins TRBV29-1 to TRBJ2-7; 7 nucleotides agree with TRBD2. V trimming: 3 bases; J trimming: 1 base; junction bases outside the gene matches: 6. This CDR3 is 14 amino acids long. Per the germline V gene, CDR1 is SQVTM and CDR2 is ANQGSEA. In DNA, the CDR3 is TGCAGCGTTGAGGCGGGAGTGGGGTCCTACGAGCAGTACTTC. Translated: CSVEAGVGSYEQYF.

This clonotype was found many times. The chain is built from TRBV6-1 and TRBJ1-3; the D is unclear. The CDR3 is 13 amino acids. V was cut by 6 bases and J by 4 bases, with 10 bases left in between. Germline lookup yields CDR1 MNHNS and CDR2 SASEGT. In nucleotides, the CDR3 is TGTGCCAGCAGAGGACCGTCGGGAAACACCATATATTTT. This translates into CASRGPSGNTIYF.

There are many counts of this clonotype. V is TRBV24-1 and J is TRBJ2-5; TRBD1 matches 10 bases. Germline V gives CDR1 KGHDR, CDR2 SFDVKD. CDR3 size: 15 residues. J gave up 3 bases and V 4 bases, and 4 bases lay outside the gene matches. CDR3 loop: CATSDPGQGEETQYF. In nucleotides, the CDR3 is TGTGCCACCAGTGACCCTGGACAGGGGGAAGAGACCCAGTACTTC.

This clonotype appeared a few times. The chain has TRBV28 and TRBJ2-2; no clear D. Germline V gives CDR1 MDHEN, CDR2 SYDVKM. The CDR3 covers 12 residues. The V end lost 4 bases, the J end lost 6 bases, and 6 bases lay between the germline ends. CDR3 sequence: CASSWTPGELFF. CDR3 nucleotide sequence: TGTGCCAGCAGTTGGACGCCCGGGGAGCTGTTTTTT.

This clonotype was seen many times. The chain combines TRBV9 with TRBJ1-2; no definite D call. With 0 bases removed from V and 6 bases from J, the gap between germline ends came to 12 bases. This CDR3 contains 14 residues. CDR1 and CDR2 (germline): SGDLS, YYNGEE. The CDR3: CASSVDLVRDGYTF. For the CDR3, the DNA is TGTGCCAGCAGCGTAGACCTCGTTCGCGATGGCTACACCTTC.

This clonotype was detected many times. The chain has TRBV24-1 and TRBJ2-1; the D gene is possibly TRBD2 (5 bases). From germline, CDR1 is KGHDR and CDR2 SFDVKD. The ends were cut back, 6 bases at V and 0 bases at J, with 11 bases in the middle. CDR3 length: 15 residues. DNA of the CDR3: TGTGCCACCAGTTCGGGAACCAGCTCCTACAATGAGCAGTTCTTC. Translation gives CATSSGTSSYNEQFF.

This clonotype was seen at least ten times. This sequence joins TRBV7-3 and TRBJ2-2, with 10 bases matching TRBD2. The CDR3 extends over 15 amino acids. The germline CDR1 and CDR2 sequences are SGHTA and FQGTGA. V was clipped by 5 bases and J by 5 bases; unmatched bases: 5. In DNA, the CDR3 is TGTGCCAGCAGCCCCCAGGGACTAGCGACCGGGGAGCTGTTTTTT. Amino acid sequence: CASSPQGLATGELFF.

In its sample, this clonotype was seen many times. CDR3 coding DNA: TGTGCCAGCAGCCCGCGGGACCCTCCCTACGAGCAGTACTTC. As protein: CASSPRDPPYEQYF. This chain links TRBV7-9 with TRBJ2-7; TRBD2 is a possible D gene (6 bases). Trimming took 5 bases from V and 2 from J, leaving 13 bases between them. The CDR3 sequence is 14 residues long. The germline gives CDR1 SEHNR, CDR2 FQNEAQ (reference sequence). Full variable domain (remainder filled in from reference TRBV7-9 and TRBJ2-7): DTGVSQNPRHKITKRGQNVTFRCDPISEHNRLYWYRQTLGQGPEFLTYFQNEAQLEKSRLLSDRFSAERPKGSFSTLEIQRTEQGDSAMYLCASSPRDPPYEQYFGPGTRLTVT.

CDR3: CAWGRTGRGEAFF. The CDR3 nucleotides read TGTGCCTGGGGACGGACAGGGAGGGGTGAAGCTTTCTTT. The rearrangement links TRBV30 to TRBJ1-1; 8 bases fit TRBD1. The length of the CDR3 is 13 residues. The germline V gene encodes CDR1 GTSNPN and CDR2 SVGIG (reference sequence). The ends lost 5 bases at V and 7 bases at J; junction bases unmatched: 9.

This clonotype was observed at least ten times. The genes are TRBV30 and TRBJ1-2; D not certain. In germline, CDR1 is GTSNPN, CDR2 SVGIG (reference sequence). This CDR3 spans 13 amino acids. Trimming cost V 1 base and J 4 bases, with 10 bases left between them. The CDR3, as DNA: TGTGCCTGGAGTGCCGGGATACTCTATGGCTACACCTTC. This sequence encodes CAWSAGILYGYTF.

This sequence joins TRBV6-2 or TRBV6-3 and TRBJ1-3, with a possible D match to TRBD1 (5 bases). Germline V gene lookup returns CDR1 MNHEY and CDR2 SVGEGT. This CDR3 contains 14 residues. The V end lost 5 bases, the J end lost 2 bases, and 10 bases lay between the germline ends. CDR3 protein: CASSTGTTGNTIYF. CDR3 DNA: TGTGCCAGCAGTACGGGGACCACTGGAAACACCATATATTTT.

V usage is TRBV14 and J usage is TRBJ2-2; possible D gene TRBD1, 6 bases. The germline V and J ends were trimmed by 1 base and 0 bases, with 12 bases remaining between them. CDR3 length equals 17 residues. Germline CDR1 is SGHDN and CDR2 is FVKESK. CDR3 loop: CASSQAPGAANTGELFF. The DNA of the CDR3 is TGTGCCAGCAGCCAAGCACCAGGGGCCGCGAACACCGGGGAGCTGTTTTTT.